These 2 T cell receptor beta chains share one sample of origin, sequenced in a study of shared clonotypes between healthy human individuals. TCRdb's table, derived via immunoSEQ multiplex PCR, lists solely in-frame clones and lacks some. The repertoire holds about 650,000 clones, with 95% to 96% as singletons. CD8 cells regarded as naive lacked CD45RO, were positively chosen for CCR7, and omitted terminally differentiated effector memory CD45RA+ cells. Sequenced material: naive CD8+ T cells sorted from blood. The receptors were sampled from a woman between 25 and 40 years old in good health.

J is TRBJ2-5 and V is TRBV6-1; TRBD1 aligns across 8 bases. Trimming cost V 5 bases and J 9 bases; bases outside gene matches: 8. Germline CDR1 MNHNS, CDR2 SASEGT. The CDR3 has 13 residues. CDR3 DNA: TGTGCCAGCAGTCCTCAGGGGGCTGGGGCCCAGTACTTC. The encoded protein is CASSPQGAGAQYF.

The chain links TRBV29-1 to TRBJ2-5; 9 nucleotides match TRBD2. The ends lost 1 base at V and 5 bases at J; junction bases unmatched: 5. This CDR3 contains 14 residues. Germline loops: CDR1 SQVTM, CDR2 ANQGSEA. The CDR3 nucleotides are TGCAGCGTTGAAGTCGGGACTAGCTTGGAGACCCAGTACTTC. This translates into CSVEVGTSLETQYF.